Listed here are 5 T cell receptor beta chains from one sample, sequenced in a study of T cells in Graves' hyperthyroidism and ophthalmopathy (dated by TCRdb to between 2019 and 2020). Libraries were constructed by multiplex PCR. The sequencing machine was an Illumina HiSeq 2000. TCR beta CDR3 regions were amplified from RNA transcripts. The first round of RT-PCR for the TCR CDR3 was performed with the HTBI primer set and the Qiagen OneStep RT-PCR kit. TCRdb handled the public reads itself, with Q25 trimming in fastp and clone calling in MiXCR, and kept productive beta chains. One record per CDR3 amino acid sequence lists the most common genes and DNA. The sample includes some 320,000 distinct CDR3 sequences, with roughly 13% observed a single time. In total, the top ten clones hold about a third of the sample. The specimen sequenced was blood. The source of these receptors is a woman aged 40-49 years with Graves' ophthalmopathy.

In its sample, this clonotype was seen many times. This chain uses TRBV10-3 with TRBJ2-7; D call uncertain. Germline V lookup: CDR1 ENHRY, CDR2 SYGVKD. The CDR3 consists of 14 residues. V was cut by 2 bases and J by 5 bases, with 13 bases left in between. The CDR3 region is CAISEPTKHHEQYF. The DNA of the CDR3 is TGTGCCATCAGTGAGCCAACTAAACACCACGAGCAGTACTTC.

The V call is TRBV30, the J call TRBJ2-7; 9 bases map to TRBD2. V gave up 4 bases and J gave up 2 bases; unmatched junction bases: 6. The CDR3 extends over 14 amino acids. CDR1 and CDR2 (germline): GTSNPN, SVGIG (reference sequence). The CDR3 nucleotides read TGTGCCTGGAAAGTAGCGGGAGAAACCTACGAGCAGTACTTC. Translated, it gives CAWKVAGETYEQYF.

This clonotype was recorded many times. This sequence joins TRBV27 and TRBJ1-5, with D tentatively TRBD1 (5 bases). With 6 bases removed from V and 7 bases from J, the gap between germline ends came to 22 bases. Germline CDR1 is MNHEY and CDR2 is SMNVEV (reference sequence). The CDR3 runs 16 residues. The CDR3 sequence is CASRPVGEGRGQPQHF. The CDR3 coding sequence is TGTGCCAGCAGGCCGGTGGGGGAAGGAAGAGGGCAGCCCCAGCATTTT.

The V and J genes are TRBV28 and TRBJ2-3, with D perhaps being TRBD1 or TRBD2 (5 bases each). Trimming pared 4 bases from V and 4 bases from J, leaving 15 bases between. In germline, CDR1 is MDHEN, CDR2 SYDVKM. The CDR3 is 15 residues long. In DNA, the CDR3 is TGTGCCAGCAGTTCCCCAACGGGACGGTCAGATACGCAGTATTTT. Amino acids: CASSSPTGRSDTQYF.

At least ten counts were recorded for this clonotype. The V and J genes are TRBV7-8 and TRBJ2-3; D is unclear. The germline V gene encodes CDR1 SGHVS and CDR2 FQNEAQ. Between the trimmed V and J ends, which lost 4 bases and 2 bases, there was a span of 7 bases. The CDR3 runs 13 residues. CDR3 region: CASSSEPTDTQYF. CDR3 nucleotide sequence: TGTGCCAGCAGCTCCGAACCCACAGATACGCAGTATTTT.